The 20 T cell receptor beta chains below come from one sample, sequenced in a study of T cells in localized non-small cell lung cancer (TCRdb year 2020). Receptor amplification or capture employed the immunoSEQ multiplex PCR assay. As stored in TCRdb, this immuneACCESS dataset retains in-frame rearrangements with V and J assigned. A fraction of the clones does not appear; measured against another copy, unresolved V genes explain less than half of the discrepancy, and the remainder lacks a known reason. The sample table holds roughly 61,000 clones, of which roughly 81% were seen once. The ten largest make up around 4.7% of the sample. This sample comprised PBMCs, obtained before any cancer treatment. Receptors were obtained from a man between 40 and 75 years old with stage II lung adenocarcinoma.

This chain joins TRBV7-8 and TRBJ2-2; a possible D gene is TRBD2 (5 bases). This CDR3 comprises 14 residues. In germline, CDR1 is SGHVS, CDR2 FQNEAQ. V lost 6 bases and J lost 4, with 12 bases in between. The CDR3 region has the DNA TGTGCCAGCAGGTCCGAGGCGGGCACCGGGGAGCTGTTTTTT. It codes for CASRSEAGTGELFF.

With respect to this clone: One end of the junction varies from germline; a read error may be responsible. CDR3 DNA sequence: TGTGCCAGCACACCGGTGGACAGCTACTCTGGAAACACCATATATTTT. Residues: CASTPVDSYSGNTIYF. The chain employs TRBV18 and TRBJ1-3; D may be TRBD1 (6 bases). Germline V lookup: CDR1 KGHSH, CDR2 LQKENI. The CDR3 totals 16 residues.

This sequence joins TRBV6-5 and TRBJ1-3; D gene ambiguous. This CDR3 spans 13 amino acids. Trimming cost V 4 bases and J 4 bases, with 8 bases left between them. The germline V gene has CDR1 MNHEY and CDR2 SVGAGI. The CDR3 nucleotides read TGTGCCAGCAGTTTGGGCCTGGGAAACACCATATATTTT. Amino acid sequence: CASSLGLGNTIYF.

The chain joins TRBV29-1 to TRBJ2-7; 7 bases map to TRBD1. CDR3 length: 13 amino acids. J was trimmed by 2 bases and V by 6 bases; bases with no gene match: 7. Germline V gives CDR1 SQVTM, CDR2 ANQGSEA. The CDR3 DNA follows: TGCAGCGTCTCCGCCGACAGGGCCTACGAGCAGTACTTC. The encoded protein is CSVSADRAYEQYF.

The chain employs TRBV5-1 and TRBJ2-1; 10 nucleotides line up with TRBD2. J lost 4 bases, V lost 2 bases, and 6 bases had no gene match. The CDR3 extends over 16 amino acids. Germline V lookup: CDR1 SGHRS, CDR2 YFSETQ. CDR3 bases: TGCGCCAGCAGCTTCGACCTAGCGGGGGTATACAATGAGCAGTTCTTC. This gives the protein CASSFDLAGVYNEQFF.

Ten or more counts support this clone. This rearrangement joins TRBV6-1 to TRBJ2-4; D remains unclear. Germline V gene sequence: CDR1 MNHNS, CDR2 SASEGT. Trimming left V 7 bases short and J 8 bases short, with 15 bases between. The CDR3 runs 13 residues. The CDR3 region is CASNPRARYIQYF. Written as DNA, the CDR3 is TGTGCCAGCAACCCCCGGGCCAGGTACATTCAGTACTTC.

The chain is built from TRBV28 and TRBJ1-2; D call uncertain. The germline V gene has CDR1 MDHEN and CDR2 SYDVKM. This CDR3 comprises 12 residues. V dropped 6 bases and J dropped 2 bases, with 7 bases sitting between them. CDR3 in amino acids: CASSQGNYGYTF. In nucleotides, the CDR3 is TGTGCCAGCAGCCAAGGGAACTATGGCTACACCTTC.

The rearrangement uses TRBV25-1 and TRBJ1-1; 8 bases map to TRBD1. Germline values: CDR1 MGHDK, CDR2 SYGVNS. The CDR3 consists of 17 residues. V was clipped by 1 base and J by 2 bases; unmatched bases: 9. The CDR3 DNA reads as TGTGCCAGCAGTGAATTCCAGACAGGGGCACCAAACACTGAAGCTTTCTTT. As protein: CASSEFQTGAPNTEAFF.

V and J are TRBV7-9 and TRBJ2-7, with D perhaps given as TRBD1 or TRBD2 (5 bases each). CDR1 and CDR2 (germline): SEHNR, FQNEAQ (reference sequence). The V gene lost 0 bases and the J gene lost 6 bases, with 15 bases spanning the gap. The length of the CDR3 is 15 residues. In DNA form, the CDR3 reads TGTGCCAGCAGCTTAGCGGGGGTTGATGTGAGCGAGCAGTACTTC. Translating it yields CASSLAGVDVSEQYF.

The V gene is TRBV21-1, the J gene TRBJ2-3; the table's D call, TRBD2, has no DNA check behind it. TRBV21-1 is an annotated pseudogene. The CDR3 loop spans 18 amino acids. Written as DNA, the CDR3 is TGTGCCAGCAGCAAAAGTAAGAGCCTGTACCATAGCACAGATACGCAGTATTTT. It is translated as CASSKSKSLYHSTDTQYF.

The chain links TRBV5-1 to TRBJ1-1; 9 bases fit TRBD1. The V segment lost 4 bases and the J segment 5 bases; nucleotides outside the gene matches: 6. Germline lookup yields CDR1 SGHRS and CDR2 YFSETQ. The CDR3 covers 14 residues. The CDR3 spells CASSPGTGPTEAFF. The CDR3, as DNA: TGCGCCAGCAGCCCCGGGACAGGGCCGACTGAAGCTTTCTTT.

This chain joins TRBV18 and TRBJ1-2; 12 nucleotides align to TRBD1. Looked up from germline, CDR1 is KGHSH and CDR2 is LQKENI. The CDR3 is 16 residues long. With 0 bases clipped from V and 4 bases from J, the junction kept 3 bases outside the gene matches. Here the CDR3 reads CASSPPGTGGVYGYTF. The CDR3 coding sequence is TGTGCCAGCTCACCACCTGGGACAGGGGGCGTCTATGGCTACACCTTC.

This clone was seen a handful of times. This sequence joins TRBV30 and TRBJ2-6; a possible D gene is TRBD2 (7 bases). The CDR3 totals 14 residues. From germline, CDR1 is GTSNPN and CDR2 SVGIG (reference sequence). Trimming pared 7 bases from V and 4 bases from J, leaving 14 bases between. The CDR3 reads CAFGRGAGANVLTF. DNA for the CDR3: TGTGCCTTCGGTCGGGGGGCCGGGGCCAACGTCCTGACTTTC.

The chain has TRBV29-1 and TRBJ2-3; 8 bases align to TRBD1. This CDR3 region has 13 residues. Germline trimming cut 3 bases from V and 2 bases from J; bases unmatched to any gene: 1. Germline V CDR1 and CDR2: SQVTM, ANQGSEA. CDR3: CSVDRGHTDTQYF. The CDR3 DNA is TGCAGCGTTGACAGGGGGCACACAGATACGCAGTATTTT.

J is TRBJ2-1 and V is TRBV14; TRBD1 agrees at 7 bases. In germline, CDR1 is SGHDN, CDR2 FVKESK. The CDR3 has 14 amino acids. J lost 10 bases, V lost 0 bases, and 6 bases had no gene match. CDR3 nucleotides: TGTGCCAGCAGCCAAGATCGAGGGGGCGGGGAGCAGTTCTTC. This translates into CASSQDRGGGEQFF.

This clone was found once. CDR3 protein: CASSYSGASTDTQYF. In DNA form, the CDR3 reads TGTGCCAGCAGTTACTCAGGGGCCAGCACAGATACGCAGTATTTT. The V and J genes are TRBV6-6 and TRBJ2-3, with D perhaps TRBD1 (5 bases). This CDR3 is built from 15 residues. Between the trimmed V and J ends, which lost 0 bases and 0 bases, there was a span of 7 bases. Germline V gene sequence: CDR1 MNHNY, CDR2 SVGAGI (reference sequence).

The rearrangement links TRBV2 to TRBJ2-1; TRBD2 agrees at 10 bases. Trimming cost V 6 bases and J 6 bases; bases outside gene matches: 8. Germline V lookup: CDR1 SNHLY, CDR2 FYNNEI. The CDR3 has 15 amino acids. CDR3 protein: CASSLPGLAINEQFF. For the CDR3, the DNA is TGTGCCAGCAGCCTACCGGGACTAGCGATCAATGAGCAGTTCTTC. The whole variable domain, filled in from reference TRBV2 and TRBJ2-1, reads EPEVTQTPSHQVTQMGQEVILRCVPISNHLYFYWYRQILGQKVEFLVSFYNNEISEKSEIFDDQFSVERPDGSNFTLKIRSTKLEDSAMYFCASSLPGLAINEQFFGPGTRLTVL.

The rearrangement joins TRBV20-1 to TRBJ2-1, with D unresolved. Trimming took 6 bases from V and 2 from J, leaving 5 bases between them. The CDR3 is 11 amino acids. Germline V CDR1 and CDR2: DFQATT, SNEGSKA (reference sequence). Written as DNA, the CDR3 is TGCAGTGCCGCGGCCTACAATGAGCAGTTCTTC. Translation gives CSAAAYNEQFF.

The chain carries TRBV6-6 and TRBJ2-7; 12 nucleotides align to TRBD2. The germline V gene has CDR1 MNHNY and CDR2 SVGAGI (reference sequence). The V gene end was trimmed by 6 bases and the J gene end by 6 bases; junction bases not matched to a gene: 6. The CDR3 spans 14 residues. The chain's CDR3 is CASRDLAGGLEQYF. DNA for the CDR3: TGTGCCAGCAGGGACCTAGCGGGAGGGCTCGAGCAGTACTTC.

The rearrangement joins TRBV19 to TRBJ2-5; D is possibly TRBD1 (5 bases). This CDR3 comprises 14 residues. Germline V gives CDR1 LNHDA, CDR2 SQIVND (reference sequence). The V end was cut by 4 bases, the J end by 1 base, with 10 bases between. The CDR3 bases are TGTGCCAGTAGTAGGACATTGACCCAAGAGACCCAGTACTTC. Its translation is CASSRTLTQETQYF.